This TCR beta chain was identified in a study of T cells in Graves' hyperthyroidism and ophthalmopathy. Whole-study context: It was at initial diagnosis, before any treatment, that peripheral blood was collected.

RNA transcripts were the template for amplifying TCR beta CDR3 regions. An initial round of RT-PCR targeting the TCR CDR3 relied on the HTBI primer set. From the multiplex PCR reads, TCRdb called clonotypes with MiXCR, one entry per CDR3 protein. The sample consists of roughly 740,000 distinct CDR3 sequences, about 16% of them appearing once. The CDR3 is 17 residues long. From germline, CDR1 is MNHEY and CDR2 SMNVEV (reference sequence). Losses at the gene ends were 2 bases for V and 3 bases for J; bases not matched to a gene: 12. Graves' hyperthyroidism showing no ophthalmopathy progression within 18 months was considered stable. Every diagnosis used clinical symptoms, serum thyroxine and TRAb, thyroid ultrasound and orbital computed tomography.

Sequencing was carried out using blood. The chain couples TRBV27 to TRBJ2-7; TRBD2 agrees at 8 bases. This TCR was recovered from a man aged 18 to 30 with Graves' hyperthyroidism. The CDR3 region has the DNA TGTGCCAGCAGTTTAAAAGGGCCGGGACTAGGGTACTACGAGCAGTACTTC. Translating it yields CASSLKGPGLGYYEQYF.